These 7 T cell receptor beta chains share one sample of origin, sequenced in a study of radiotherapy plus CTLA-4 blockade in lung cancer. Using immunoSEQ multiplex PCR, the repertoire was profiled, and TCRdb retains in-frame clones only, with some absent. The table includes 75,000 to 95,000 clones, about 78% detected once. The source was peripheral blood, collected from a patient treated with radiotherapy plus ipilimumab. The receptors were sampled from a human donor with non-small cell lung cancer that progressed on radiotherapy plus ipilimumab.

V is TRBV28 and J is TRBJ2-7; TRBD1 is a possible D gene (6 bases). The CDR3 loop spans 13 amino acids. Germline loops: CDR1 MDHEN, CDR2 SYDVKM. V was cut by 3 bases and J by 6 bases, with 12 bases left in between. The CDR3 nucleotides read TGTGCCAGCAGTTTGGGGGCTGGCTTCGAGCAGTACTTC. Translation: CASSLGAGFEQYF.

The chain couples TRBV7-3 to TRBJ2-3; D may be TRBD1 (5 bases). Trimming took off 3 bases at V and 2 bases at J, with 6 bases between the two ends. Germline V gives CDR1 SGHTA, CDR2 FQGTGA. This CDR3 is built from 13 residues. The CDR3 region has the DNA TGTGCCAGCAGCTTGGACACCACAGATACGCAGTATTTT. Translation gives CASSLDTTDTQYF.

The V call is TRBV7-2, the J call TRBJ2-2; 10 bases fit TRBD1. Germline values: CDR1 SGHTA, CDR2 FQGNSA. This CDR3 is 15 amino acids long. The trim removed 5 bases at V and 7 bases at J, leaving 7 bases unmatched. CDR3 in DNA: TGTGCCAGCAGCCCCACGACAGGGGGCGGCGGGGAGCTGTTTTTT. Protein product: CASSPTTGGGGELFF.

The sample holds a few counts of this clone. The rearrangement joins TRBV11-1 to TRBJ2-5; 7 bases match TRBD2. Per the germline V gene, CDR1 is SGHAT and CDR2 is FQDESV (reference sequence). Losses at the gene ends were 5 bases for V and 2 bases for J; bases not matched to a gene: 5. The CDR3 covers 14 residues. For the CDR3, the DNA is TGTGCCAGCAGCCCTCTAGCGGAGCAAGAGACCCAGTACTTC. It encodes CASSPLAEQETQYF.

This clone was counted a single time. The chain recombines TRBV6-5 with TRBJ2-7; a weak D match, TRBD2 (6 bases). With 5 bases removed from V and 5 bases from J, the gap between germline ends came to 13 bases. The CDR3 consists of 13 residues. Per germline, CDR1 MNHEY and CDR2 SVGAGI. The CDR3 spells CASSKTSSHEQYF. DNA for the CDR3: TGTGCCAGCAGTAAGACTAGTTCCCACGAGCAGTACTTC.

CDR3: CASSQDRETVHNEQFF. Here the CDR3 DNA reads TGCGCCAGCAGCCAAGATCGGGAAACCGTCCACAATGAGCAGTTCTTC. The V gene is TRBV4-3, the J gene TRBJ2-1, with a weak D call TRBD2 (5 bases). The V gene's germline CDR1 is LGHNA and CDR2 YSLEER. This CDR3 has 16 amino acids. Trimming pared 0 bases from V and 5 bases from J, leaving 14 bases between.

The rearrangement uses TRBV2 and TRBJ1-5, with TRBD1 as a possible D gene (5 bases). This CDR3 is built from 15 residues. Germline assignment: CDR1 SNHLY and CDR2 FYNNEI. Trimming removed 6 bases at V and 7 bases at J, with 19 bases between. The CDR3 sequence: CASSPYVGGIQPQHF. CDR3 DNA sequence: TGTGCCAGCAGCCCTTACGTCGGGGGGATACAGCCCCAGCATTTT.